The clone carrying this TCR beta chain was seen many times. These data belong to a study of T cells after yellow fever vaccination. V lost 5 bases to trimming and J lost 4 bases; unmatched junction nucleotides: 10. CDR3 length equals 16 residues. Germline V gene lookup returns CDR1 SEHNR and CDR2 FQNEAQ (reference sequence). TCRdb recomputed calls from the 5' RACE reads with MiXCR, one row per CDR3 protein. The sample shows some 250,000 distinct CDR3 sequences, about 3.7% of them seen only once. The sample in question was PBMCs, obtained 15 days after the yellow fever booster vaccination. The clonotype originates from a man aged 18-30 years who received the YFV17D yellow fever vaccine. The V and J genes are TRBV7-9 and TRBJ1-5; 8 bases align to TRBD1. As DNA, the CDR3 is TGTGCCAGCAGCCCTGGGACAGGAGGCTTTAATCAGCCCCAGCATTTT. This translates into CASSPGTGGFNQPQHF.